A single TCR beta chain is shown here with its context. The clone's antigen remains unknown. Base qualities are not recorded, but no much larger clone differs from it by a single base. The data belong to a study of TIL therapy for anti-PD-1-resistant metastatic lung cancer (dated by TCRdb to 2020 to 2023). Broadly, across the study: Among the enrolled patients, the median age was about 52 years (range 38-75), and the median tumor PD-L1 proportion score was about 6%. Most of the cohort had lung adenocarcinoma, including a handful of EGFR-mutant tumors and two ALK-rearranged tumors, and half of the patients were either current or former smokers. A median non-synonymous tumor mutation burden of over 1.2 mutations per megabase was determined across the cohort by whole-exome sequencing. Clonotypes were tracked across tumor, expanded TIL product and serial blood samples by T cell receptor beta sequencing of tumor and peripheral blood. Summary of the overall study and its limitations: The study protocol defined all tumor marker inferences as exploratory. Higher clonality and lower diversity were observed in expanded TIL cultures than in baseline intratumoral T cells (median clonality approximately 6% vs 31%, p < 0.0001). Clonal turnover during TIL culture was high, and many clones enriched in the product were not detected in the baseline tumor, suggesting clonal contraction rather than faithful expansion. Because the cohort was highly selected, with more treatment-naive, never-smoker and oncogene-addicted patients than is typical, generalizability is limited.

Reading the label with the study, this specimen's time point is: pre-treatment sample, taken before nivolumab and TIL therapy. The baseline tumor samples, taken from the same resection that was used to grow TIL, were excised metastases, most often pleural nodules or supraclavicular lymph nodes. Tumors were collected before any PD-1/PD-L1 blockade, after which patients were given nivolumab, and patients who progressed were given lymphodepletion, an infusion of expanded TIL and IL-2. Between October 2017 and early 2020, a dual-center phase I trial enrolled adults who had stage 4 NSCLC. Samples came from a single-arm, open-label phase I trial of tumor-infiltrating lymphocyte therapy with nivolumab in advanced non-small cell lung cancer. Portions of each resected tumor were snap-frozen in liquid nitrogen and stored at -80 °C. Tumor regions of interest were selected on H&E sections by laser-capture macrodissection, were pulverized into roughly 16 mg aliquots, and were extracted with Qiagen Allprep kits.

CDR1 and CDR2, per the germline V gene, are LGHNT and FRNRAP. The cysteine opens and the phenylalanine closes a CDR3 of 12 amino acids. CDR3 DNA is the only sequence kept; it has 36 bases, read in frame from the first base. Cut back by 2 bases and 8 bases, the V and J ends lie 9 bases apart. The immunoSEQ v3 hsTCRB kit was used to amplify TCR beta CDR3 regions from genomic DNA through bias-controlled multiplex PCR. TCR libraries were sequenced on an Illumina NextSeq 500 to some 2.2 million read pairs for survey level or about 5-6.5 million for deep level. The study's processing was this. The immunoSEQ Analyzer software assigned V, D and J genes, filtered out non-productive sequences, and reported clonality. Repertoires were compared by productive Simpson clonality and by the Morisita overlap index of productive TRB rearrangements between infused TIL and blood. TCRdb mirrors the immuneACCESS table, restricted to in-frame sequences. Some clones are absent from its copies; in checked studies, under half trace to an unresolved V gene, and the reason for the others is unknown. That table gives V, J and clone size, and the DNA gave D and trimming. The sample data list some 90,000 clones, and about 71% of these were observed just once. Of the sample, roughly 9.7% falls within the top ten clones.

The rearrangement joined TRBV12-5 to TRBJ1-1; the D gene lacks a confident call. This clonotype was sampled from a person aged 25-85 years with non-small cell lung cancer. The specimen comprised tumor tissue, sampled at baseline. The bases are TGTGCTAGTGGTTTGCCTCAAGGGGAAGCTTTCTTT. The translation is CASGLPQGEAFF.